The rows below give T cell receptor beta chains drawn from one sample of a study of blood T cell repertoires in COVID-19. Method: immunoSEQ multiplex PCR; TCRdb's copy keeps in-frame clones and lacks some. In the table there are about 110,000 clones, roughly 83% of which are singletons. Source material: peripheral blood. Receptors were obtained from a woman in her sixties or seventies with acute or convalescent COVID-19. CDR3s include the opening cysteine and the closing phenylalanine or tryptophan. The D gene is left open where the match is weak. Some rows mark clone size as missing; the rest say once, few, many or name a class of expanded clone.

v_gene	abundance	j_gene	d_gene	CDR3nt	CDR3aa
TRBV6-6	.	TRBJ1-3	TRBD1	TGTGCCAGCAATTCGGCAGGGGGCGGTGGAAACACCATATATTTT	CASNSAGGGGNTIYF
TRBV6-5	once	TRBJ2-5	.	TGTGCCAGTGGGGCCGCGCGAGAGACCCAGTACTTC	CASGAARETQYF
TRBV12-3/TRBV12-4	.	TRBJ1-5	.	TGTGCCAGCAGTTTTCCACAGGGGCCCCAGCATTTT	CASSFPQGPQHF
TRBV5-1	.	TRBJ2-3	TRBD2	TGCGCCAGCAGCTTGGTGAGCGGGAGAAAAGCAGATACGCAGTATTTT	CASSLVSGRKADTQYF
TRBV7-9	.	TRBJ1-1	.	TGTGCCAGCAGCCCGCGGAGCACAGGGTGGCAGGGAACTGAAGCTTTCTTT	CASSPRSTGWQGTEAFF
TRBV24-1	.	TRBJ1-1	.	TGTGCCACCAGTCCCACAGGGATGAACACTGAAGCTTTCTTT	CATSPTGMNTEAFF
TRBV6-5	.	TRBJ2-7	.	TGTGCCAGCCCGGGACACAGTTACGAGCAGTACTTC	CASPGHSYEQYF
TRBV6-5	.	TRBJ2-2	.	TGTGCCAGCAGTCTCGCGGGTGGGACCGGGGAGCTGTTTTTT	CASSLAGGTGELFF
TRBV2	.	TRBJ1-5	.	TGTGCCAGCAGTCGTACAGGGACAAGGAGCAATCAGCCCCAGCATTTT	CASSRTGTRSNQPQHF
TRBV6-5	.	TRBJ2-5	.	TGTGCCAGCAGTTCATTCGGACTTAAGGAGACCCAGTACTTC	CASSSFGLKETQYF
TRBV20-1	.	TRBJ2-7	.	TGCAGTGCTACTCGGGACGAGCAGTACTTC	CSATRDEQYF
TRBV12-5	.	TRBJ2-1	.	TGTGCTAGTGAAGGCCAACTAAACAATGAGCAGTTCTTC	CASEGQLNNEQFF
TRBV5-4	.	TRBJ2-6	TRBD1	TGTGCCAGCAGCTGGGACAGACTTAACTCTGGGGCCAACGTCCTGACTTTC	CASSWDRLNSGANVLTF
TRBV18	.	TRBJ2-1	TRBD2	TGTGCCAGCTCACGCCAGCTAGCGGGGGGGCTGGGGAATGAGCAGTTCTTC	CASSRQLAGGLGNEQFF